Below are 32 T cell receptor beta chains sequenced from a single sample in a study of Graves' ophthalmopathy and Graves' hyperthyroidism. Amplified material comprised TCR beta CDR3 regions derived from RNA transcripts. Following a first-round RT-PCR that used HTBI primers, a second-round multiplex PCR was carried out. Each CDR3 protein gets one entry after TCRdb re-called the multiplex PCR reads with MiXCR. The sample holds hundreds of thousands of distinct CDR3 sequences, about a fifth seen once. The sample was peripheral blood. These receptors were collected from a young woman with stable Graves' hyperthyroidism. Some clones in this sample may be carry-over from other donors' samples.

The chain carries TRBV6-1 and TRBJ2-4; 10 bases fit TRBD2. Trimming took 4 bases from V and 5 from J; bases not matched to a gene: 5. The length of the CDR3 is 15 residues. The germline V gene encodes CDR1 MNHNS and CDR2 SASEGT. CDR3 coding DNA: TGTGCCAGCAGTGGGGGAACTAGCGGGGAAAACATTCAGTACTTC. Protein product: CASSGGTSGENIQYF.

This clonotype came up many times. The rearrangement joins TRBV19 to TRBJ2-7; 7 bases are shared with TRBD2. Germline V gives CDR1 LNHDA, CDR2 SQIVND (reference sequence). The CDR3 is 16 amino acids. V shed 0 bases and J 3 bases; nucleotides not matched to a gene: 8. CDR3 in amino acids: CASSIDPGGSLYEQYF. CDR3 nucleotides: TGTGCCAGTAGTATAGATCCAGGCGGGAGCCTCTACGAGCAGTACTTC.

The sample holds many counts of this clonotype. V and J are TRBV7-2 and TRBJ2-5; TRBD1 matches at 10 bases. The CDR3 is made up of 18 amino acids. V lost 8 bases, J lost 4 bases, and 19 bases stayed unmatched. Germline CDR1 is SGHTA and CDR2 is FQGNSA. CDR3 in DNA: TGTGCCAGCCGTTCCACAGACAGGGGGCGATGGGGTAGAGAGACCCAGTACTTC. It yields the protein CASRSTDRGRWGRETQYF.

This clonotype showed up just a few times. This chain joins TRBV6-2 or TRBV6-3 and TRBJ2-7, with a tentative D call TRBD1 (5 bases). The length of the CDR3 is 14 residues. In germline, CDR1 is MNHEY, CDR2 SVGEGT. Trimming took 6 bases from V and 2 from J, leaving 14 bases between them. DNA for the CDR3: TGTGCCAGCAGCGACGAAGACAGAACCTACGAGCAGTACTTC. It translates to CASSDEDRTYEQYF.

This clonotype appeared many times. This chain links TRBV12-3 or TRBV12-4 with TRBJ2-7; tentatively, D is TRBD1 (5 bases). V lost 6 bases, J lost 5 bases, and 11 bases lay in between. This CDR3 has 12 amino acids. DNA for the CDR3: TGTGCCAGCAGCCGACAGTTTGACGAGCAGTACTTC. Amino acids: CASSRQFDEQYF.

With regard to this clonotype: A much larger clone is a single base away; this may be a read error. V usage is TRBV19 and J usage is TRBJ1-2; possible D gene TRBD1, 5 bases. The germline V and J ends were trimmed by 7 bases and 6 bases, with 18 bases remaining between them. The CDR3 extends over 14 amino acids. Looked up from germline, CDR1 is LNHDA and CDR2 is SQIVND (reference sequence). CDR3 loop: CASKIVGAVDGYTF. Here the CDR3 DNA reads TGTGCCAGTAAAATCGTTGGGGCAGTGGATGGCTACACCTTC.

This clonotype was observed many times. The chain combines TRBV6-2 or TRBV6-3 with TRBJ2-7; 11 bases match TRBD2. V lost 4 bases and J lost 4; bases outside the gene matches: 15. The CDR3 sequence is 18 residues long. In germline, CDR1 is MNHEY, CDR2 SVGEGT. This CDR3 is CASSWGTPTSGSSYEQYF. CDR3 DNA: TGTGCCAGCAGTTGGGGGACGCCAACTAGCGGGAGTTCGTACGAGCAGTACTTC.

This clonotype has ten or more counts. The chain is built from TRBV13 and TRBJ1-2; D unclear. The V end lost 5 bases, the J end lost 5 bases, and 21 bases lay between the germline ends. CDR3 length: 16 amino acids. Germline V gene lookup returns CDR1 PRHDT and CDR2 FYEKMQ (reference sequence). The CDR3, as DNA: TGTGCCAGCAGCCCTATAGGCGCCTCGGGAAAGTATGGCTACACCTTC. This translates into CASSPIGASGKYGYTF. Supplemented by reference TRBV13 and TRBJ1-2, the full variable domain reads AAGVIQSPRHLIKEKRETATLKCYPIPRHDTVYWYQQGPGQDPQFLISFYEKMQSDKGSIPDRFSAQQFSDYHSELNMSSLELGDSALYFCASSPIGASGKYGYTFGSGTRLTVV.

The genes are TRBV28 and TRBJ2-7; TRBD2 aligns across 7 bases. The CDR3 extends over 16 amino acids. V lost 9 bases and J lost 2; bases outside the gene matches: 16. Germline CDR1 and CDR2: MDHEN and SYDVKM. The CDR3 reads CASQTPGGLRTYEQYF. The CDR3 DNA follows: TGTGCCAGTCAGACCCCGGGAGGTTTAAGGACCTACGAGCAGTACTTC. The full variable domain, with the rest looked up from reference TRBV28 and TRBJ2-7, is DVKVTQSSRYLVKRTGEKVFLECVQDMDHENMFWYRQDPGLGLRLIYFSYDVKMKEKGDIPEGYSVSREKKERFSLILESASTNQTSMYLCASQTPGGLRTYEQYFGPGTRLTVT.

The chain combines TRBV20-1 with TRBJ1-1; 10 nucleotides line up with TRBD1. V gave up 6 bases and J gave up 0 bases; unmatched junction bases: 1. The CDR3 totals 13 residues. Per germline, CDR1 DFQATT and CDR2 SNEGSKA (reference sequence). Written as DNA, the CDR3 is TGCAGTGCGGGACAGGGGTTGAACACTGAAGCTTTCTTT. Amino acids: CSAGQGLNTEAFF.

This clonotype was detected many times. The chain uses TRBV11-2 and TRBJ2-5; D possibly uses TRBD1 or TRBD2 (5 bases each). The CDR3 length is 15 residues. V was pared by 2 bases and J by 5 bases, with 15 bases between. Germline assignment: CDR1 SGHAT and CDR2 FQNNGV. CDR3 sequence reads: CASSLFRDLGETQYF. The CDR3 region has the DNA TGTGCCAGCAGCTTATTCAGGGACCTTGGGGAGACCCAGTACTTC. The entire variable domain, with the rest obtained from reference TRBV11-2 and TRBJ2-5, is as follows: EAGVAQSPRYKIIEKRQSVAFWCNPISGHATLYWYQQILGQGPKLLIQFQNNGVVDDSQLPKDRFSAERLKGVDSTLKIQPAKLEDSAVYLCASSLFRDLGETQYFGPGTRLLVL.

A single count supports this clonotype. The chain carries TRBV9 and TRBJ1-1; D is unclear. Trimming shortened V by 7 bases and J by 3 bases, and 13 bases separated the two germline ends. CDR1 and CDR2 from the germline V gene are SGDLS and YYNGEE. This CDR3 has 13 residues. The CDR3: CASGDVSDTEAFF. The CDR3 DNA is TGTGCCAGCGGAGATGTTTCAGACACTGAAGCTTTCTTT.

This clonotype was counted ten times or more. V and J are TRBV27 and TRBJ2-7; 7 nucleotides line up with TRBD1. V was clipped by 2 bases and J by 5 bases; unmatched bases: 3. From germline, CDR1 is MNHEY and CDR2 SMNVEV (reference sequence). There are 13 residues in the CDR3. This CDR3 reads CASSLQGQNEQYF. The CDR3 DNA is TGTGCCAGCAGTTTACAGGGACAGAACGAGCAGTACTTC.

This clonotype was detected ten times or more. The V call is TRBV7-8, the J call TRBJ1-3, with a tentative D call TRBD1 (6 bases). The CDR3 is made up of 14 amino acids. The V end lost 5 bases, the J end lost 5 bases, and 13 bases lay between the germline ends. Germline V lookup: CDR1 SGHVS, CDR2 FQNEAQ. CDR3 coding DNA: TGTGCCAGCAGCCCCCGGACAGACAGAAACACCATATATTTT. Translated: CASSPRTDRNTIYF.

This clonotype was found many times. The chain is built from TRBV20-1 and TRBJ2-4, with 10 bases fitting TRBD2. J was trimmed by 1 base and V by 6 bases; bases with no gene match: 3. Germline CDR1 is DFQATT and CDR2 is SNEGSKA (reference sequence). This CDR3 has 14 residues. The CDR3 sequence is CSAKREGAKNIQYF. The CDR3 DNA reads TGCAGTGCAAAGCGGGAGGGGGCCAAAAACATTCAGTACTTC.

This clonotype has a handful of counts. The chain carries TRBV19 and TRBJ1-5; 7 bases match TRBD1. Germline CDR1 is LNHDA and CDR2 is SQIVND (reference sequence). J lost 4 bases, V lost 11 bases, and 8 bases had no gene match. There are 13 residues in the CDR3. In DNA, the CDR3 is TGTGCCGCTAGGGGGCAGGGTAATCAGCCCCAGCATTTT. Its translation is CAARGQGNQPQHF.

This clonotype was found many times. This chain uses TRBV10-3 with TRBJ2-7; D unresolved. Trimming cost V 7 bases and J 7 bases, with 14 bases left between them. Looked up from germline, CDR1 is ENHRY and CDR2 is SYGVKD. The CDR3 runs 12 residues. CDR3 in amino acids: CAINPSTGEQYF. The DNA for the CDR3 is TGTGCCATCAATCCGTCAACCGGGGAGCAGTACTTC.

The rearrangement joins TRBV20-1 to TRBJ1-5; no clear D. CDR1 is DFQATT, CDR2 SNEGSKA, per germline (reference sequence). This CDR3 comprises 14 residues. The germline V and J ends were trimmed by 3 bases and 0 bases, with 9 bases remaining between them. The CDR3 reads CSASRHYSNQPQHF. CDR3 coding DNA: TGCAGTGCTAGTCGGCATTATAGCAATCAGCCCCAGCATTTT.

Ten or more counts support this clonotype. The V and J genes are TRBV20-1 and TRBJ2-7; D is unresolved. CDR1 and CDR2 from the germline V gene are DFQATT and SNEGSKA (reference sequence). With 0 bases removed from V and 3 bases from J, the gap between germline ends came to 9 bases. The CDR3 is made up of 13 amino acids. The CDR3 DNA follows: TGCAGTGCTAGAGATTCATCCGACTACGAGCAGTACTTC. Its protein product is CSARDSSDYEQYF.

This clonotype turned up a few times. The chain employs TRBV6-2 or TRBV6-3 and TRBJ1-2, with 8 positions matching TRBD1. This CDR3 has 18 amino acids. After removal of 2 bases from V and 2 bases from J, the junction contained 13 bases not matched to a gene. Germline CDR1 MNHEY, CDR2 SVGEGT. Here the CDR3 reads CASSYRRGRGHGNYGYTF. The CDR3 DNA reads as TGTGCCAGCAGTTACAGGAGAGGCAGGGGGCATGGGAACTATGGCTACACCTTC.

The V and J genes are TRBV19 and TRBJ1-3; weak D call: TRBD1 (5 bases). Germline CDR1 is LNHDA and CDR2 is SQIVND (reference sequence). The CDR3 runs to 14 residues. V was clipped by 9 bases and J by 4 bases, with 16 bases between them. CDR3 amino acids: CASGRPGSGNTIYF. The CDR3 DNA reads as TGTGCCAGCGGCCGACCAGGGTCCGGAAACACCATATATTTT.

This clonotype was counted many times. The chain employs TRBV10-2 and TRBJ1-1; the D gene is possibly TRBD1 (5 bases). Deletions cut 8 bases from V and 3 bases from J, with 16 bases between. Germline V gene lookup returns CDR1 WSHSY and CDR2 SAAADI. The CDR3 is 14 residues long. The CDR3 bases are TGCGCCAGCGGGGGACTGGGGGGATACACTGAAGCTTTCTTT. This translates into CASGGLGGYTEAFF.

The chain links TRBV12-3 or TRBV12-4 to TRBJ2-5; no clear D. With 6 bases removed from V and 6 bases from J, the gap between germline ends came to 11 bases. This CDR3 is 12 amino acids long. The CDR3, as DNA: TGTGCCAGCAGCGACGGAAGGAAGACCCAGTACTTC. Residues: CASSDGRKTQYF.

At least ten counts were recorded for this clonotype. This chain links TRBV6-1 with TRBJ2-7, with 7 bases lining up with TRBD2. This CDR3 spans 14 amino acids. Germline assignment: CDR1 MNHNS and CDR2 SASEGT. J gave up 2 bases and V 2 bases, and 3 bases lay outside the gene matches. The CDR3 spells CASSEFAGAYEQYF. For the CDR3, the DNA is TGTGCCAGCAGTGAATTTGCGGGGGCCTACGAGCAGTACTTC.

This clonotype was seen repeatedly, ten times or more. The rearrangement uses TRBV27 and TRBJ1-5, with no clear D. Trimming stripped 5 bases from V and 9 bases from J, with 11 bases between. CDR1 is MNHEY and CDR2 is SMNVEV in the germline V gene (reference sequence). The CDR3 has 12 residues. The CDR3 here is CASSPPGMPQHF. The CDR3 nucleotides are TGTGCCAGCAGTCCCCCCGGGATGCCCCAGCATTTT.

This clonotype was seen many times. The chain is built from TRBV6-1 and TRBJ1-5; D unresolved. Deletions cut 1 base from V and 2 bases from J, with 9 bases between. There are 15 residues in the CDR3. Per germline, CDR1 MNHNS and CDR2 SASEGT. CDR3 in amino acids: CASSEVHGRNQPQHF. The CDR3 nucleotides are TGTGCCAGCAGTGAAGTGCACGGACGCAATCAGCCCCAGCATTTT.

This clonotype has ten or more counts. The rearrangement joins TRBV20-1 to TRBJ1-5; D is unresolved. V lost 1 base, J lost 6 bases, and 4 bases lay in between. Per the germline V gene, CDR1 is DFQATT and CDR2 is SNEGSKA (reference sequence). The CDR3 runs to 11 residues. The CDR3 protein is CSARGVQPQHF. Written as DNA, the CDR3 is TGCAGTGCTAGAGGCGTTCAGCCCCAGCATTTT.

In this sample, this clonotype turned up many times. The chain recombines TRBV6-1 with TRBJ1-6; 7 bases match TRBD1. The CDR3 has 14 residues. With V trimmed by 5 bases and J by 9 bases, 7 bases remained unmatched. The germline V gene encodes CDR1 MNHNS and CDR2 SASEGT. The DNA of the CDR3 is TGTGCCAGCAGTAAACAGGGGTCGGCTTCACCCCTCCACTTT. Protein sequence: CASSKQGSASPLHF.

This clonotype has only a few counts. The chain is built from TRBV7-6 and TRBJ1-6; no definite D call. The V end lost 0 bases, the J end lost 6 bases, and 3 bases lay between the germline ends. The germline gives CDR1 SGHVS, CDR2 FNYEAQ. CDR3 length: 13 residues. The CDR3: CASSLALNSPLHF. The CDR3 nucleotides are TGTGCCAGCAGCTTAGCTCTTAATTCACCCCTCCACTTT.

This clonotype was seen many times. The genes are TRBV6-1 and TRBJ2-5; no definite D call. V shed 4 bases and J shed 2 bases, with 5 bases lying between them. CDR3 length: 12 amino acids. The V gene's germline CDR1 is MNHNS and CDR2 SASEGT. The CDR3 is CASSAQQETQYF. CDR3 sequence (DNA): TGTGCCAGCAGTGCACAGCAAGAGACCCAGTACTTC.

This clonotype was picked up many times. This chain joins TRBV10-1 and TRBJ2-5; possibly TRBD2 for D (6 bases). The CDR3 sequence is 13 residues long. Looked up from germline, CDR1 is WNHNN and CDR2 is SYGVQD (reference sequence). Deletions cut 3 bases from V and 7 bases from J, with 12 bases between. CDR3 sequence (DNA): TGCGCCAGCAGTGATGGGGGGAAGGGGACCCAGTACTTC. Its translation is CASSDGGKGTQYF.

This chain connects TRBV12-3 or TRBV12-4 to TRBJ1-5; no clear D. The V gene lost 3 bases and the J gene lost 7 bases, with 7 bases spanning the gap. The CDR3 contains 12 residues. CDR3 bases: TGTGCCAGCAGTTTCCTGGAGCAGCCCCAGCATTTT. Its translation is CASSFLEQPQHF.